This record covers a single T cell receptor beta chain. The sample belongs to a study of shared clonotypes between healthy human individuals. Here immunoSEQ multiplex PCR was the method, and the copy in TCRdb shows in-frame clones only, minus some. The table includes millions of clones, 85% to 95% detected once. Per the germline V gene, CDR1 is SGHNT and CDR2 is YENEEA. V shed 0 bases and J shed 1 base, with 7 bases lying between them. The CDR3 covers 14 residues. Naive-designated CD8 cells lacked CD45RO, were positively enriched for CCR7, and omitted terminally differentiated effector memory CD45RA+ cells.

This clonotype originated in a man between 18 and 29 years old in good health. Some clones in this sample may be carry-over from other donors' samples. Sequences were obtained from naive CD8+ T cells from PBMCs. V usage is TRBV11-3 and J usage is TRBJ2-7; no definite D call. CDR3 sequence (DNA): TGTGCCAGCAGCTTAGACGACGGATCCTACGAGCAGTACTTC. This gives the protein CASSLDDGSYEQYF.